This T cell receptor (beta chain) appears in the sequencing data of a study of vaccination and CD4 T cells after COVID-19. Points on this clonotype: Antigen unknown.

V lost 0 bases, J lost 0 bases, and 2 bases stayed unmatched. Germline V gene sequence: CDR1 SGHTA, CDR2 FQGNSA. The CDR3 sequence is 17 residues long. Cultured CD4+ T-cell DNA underwent Oncomine TCR Beta short-read sequencing. In TCRdb, the PCR reads were re-called with MiXCR into one record per CDR3 protein. The table includes over 10,000 distinct CDR3 sequences, 44% detected once. The treatment is: approximately 11-day PBMC culture with coronavirus spike peptide pools or control peptides (ViraFEST assay). Sequencing was done on a sample of cultured CD4+ T cells from blood. The V and J genes are TRBV7-2 and TRBJ2-6; 7 bases agree with TRBD2. The source of this sequence is a human donor with COVID-19. The CDR3 loop reads CASSLAGGSSGANVLTF. CDR3 coding DNA: TGTGCCAGCAGCTTAGCGGGCGGGAGCTCTGGGGCCAACGTCCTGACTTTC.